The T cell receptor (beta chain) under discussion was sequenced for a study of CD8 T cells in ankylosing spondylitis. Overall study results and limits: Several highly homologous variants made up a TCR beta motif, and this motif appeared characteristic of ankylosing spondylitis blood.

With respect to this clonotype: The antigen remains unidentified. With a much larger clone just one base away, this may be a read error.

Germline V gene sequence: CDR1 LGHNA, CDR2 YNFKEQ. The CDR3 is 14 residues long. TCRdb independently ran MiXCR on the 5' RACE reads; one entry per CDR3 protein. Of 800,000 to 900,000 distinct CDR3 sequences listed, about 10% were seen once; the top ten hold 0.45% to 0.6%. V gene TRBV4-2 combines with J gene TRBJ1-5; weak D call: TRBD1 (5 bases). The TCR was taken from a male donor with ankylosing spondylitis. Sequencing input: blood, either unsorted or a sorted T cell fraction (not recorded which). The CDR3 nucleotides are TGTGCCAGCAGCCATCAGGGTAGCATTCAGCCCCAGCATTTT. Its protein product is CASSHQGSIQPQHF.